These 7 T cell receptor beta chains came from one sample sequenced in a study of T cell changes during pregnancy in multiple sclerosis. The method was immunoSEQ multiplex PCR; TCRdb's version includes in-frame clones alone and lacks a portion of them. The sample consists of around 99,000 clones, about 90% of them appearing once. Sequencing used peripheral blood, obtained in the third trimester of pregnancy. Receptors were obtained from a female donor in good health, enrolled as a control in a pregnancy study.

The rearrangement links TRBV7-9 to TRBJ1-5, with D tentatively TRBD1 (5 bases). Germline CDR1 and CDR2: SEHNR and FQNEAQ (reference sequence). The CDR3 sequence is 13 residues long. Between the trimmed V and J ends, which lost 5 bases and 4 bases, there was a span of 9 bases. The CDR3 coding sequence is TGTGCCAGCAGCGCACCAGGGAATCAGCCCCAGCATTTT. Amino acids: CASSAPGNQPQHF.

The J gene is TRBJ2-2, the V gene TRBV10-3; the match to TRBD1 covers 8 bases. Germline CDR1 is ENHRY and CDR2 is SYGVKD. This CDR3 is built from 14 residues. J gave up 5 bases and V 10 bases, and 9 bases lay outside the gene matches. The CDR3: CATHRTGQTGELFF. Written as DNA, the CDR3 is TGTGCCACCCACCGGACAGGGCAAACCGGGGAGCTGTTTTTT.

In the case of this clone: Its ends do not fully match the called genes, so a read error is possible. This chain joins TRBV7-7 and TRBJ2-3, with 9 bases matching TRBD2. CDR1 and CDR2 from the germline V gene are SSHAT and FNYEAQ (reference sequence). CDR3 size: 14 residues. For the CDR3, the DNA is TGTGCTAGCAGCCCCTGGACTAGCGCCGATACGCAGTATTTT. Translation: CASSPWTSADTQYF.

The chain has TRBV10-3 and TRBJ1-2, with TRBD1 matching over 7 bases. J gave up 8 bases and V 3 bases, and 21 bases lay outside the gene matches. This CDR3 has 18 amino acids. Germline CDR1 is ENHRY and CDR2 is SYGVKD. The CDR3 DNA reads as TGTGCCATCAGTGAAGTTGCGTCACAGGGGTCGCGGCTAGGGGGCTACACCTTC. Its protein is CAISEVASQGSRLGGYTF.

The chain couples TRBV4-3 to TRBJ2-3; 11 nucleotides line up with TRBD2. CDR3 size: 16 residues. Germline CDR1 is LGHNA and CDR2 is YSLEER. V trimming: 0 bases; J trimming: 5 bases; junction bases outside the gene matches: 4. This CDR3 is CASSQDRSGGGDTQYF. The CDR3 coding sequence is TGCGCCAGCAGCCAAGATCGTAGCGGGGGGGGAGATACGCAGTATTTT.

The chain combines TRBV7-2 with TRBJ2-1; no clear D. CDR3 length: 12 residues. CDR1 and CDR2 (germline): SGHTA, FQGNSA. The ends were cut back, 2 bases at V and 8 bases at J, with 7 bases in the middle. CDR3 loop: CASSLSFYEQFF. CDR3 nucleotide sequence: TGTGCCAGCAGCTTATCCTTCTATGAGCAGTTCTTC.

This chain joins TRBV6-5 and TRBJ2-3; TRBD1 is a possible D gene (5 bases). The germline gives CDR1 MNHEY, CDR2 SVGAGI. With 4 bases removed from V and 0 bases from J, the gap between germline ends came to 8 bases. CDR3 length: 14 residues. The CDR3 DNA follows: TGTGCCAGCAGTTTACAGGAGAGCACAGATACGCAGTATTTT. It specifies CASSLQESTDTQYF.